This T cell receptor (beta chain) was obtained from a study of T cell clonotyping in hematopoietic cell transplantation. Germline loops: CDR1 SNHLY, CDR2 FYNNEI. J was trimmed by 7 bases and V by 6 bases; bases with no gene match: 11. This CDR3 comprises 15 residues. On this clone: Its antigen is still unknown.

TCRdb keeps only in-frame clones here, not all; method: immunoSEQ multiplex PCR. The sample contains more than 65,000 clones, approximately 94% of which appear only once. Study-wide points: After transplant, recipient diversity fell while pathologically expanded clonotypes grew through day 180.

This clonotype was obtained from a man aged 50-59 years in good health. Some clones in this sample may be carry-over from other donors' samples. The sample was peripheral blood mononuclear cells. The V gene is TRBV2, the J gene TRBJ1-5; 8 bases agree with TRBD1. As DNA, the CDR3 is TGTGCCAGCAGCCGGGGACAGGTCGGGCTGCAGCCCCAGCATTTT. Amino acids: CASSRGQVGLQPQHF.